Listed below are T cell receptor beta chains from one sample, sequenced in a study of blood T cell repertoires in COVID-19. Profiled with immunoSEQ multiplex PCR; TCRdb holds only in-frame clones, not every one. The sample has about 130,000 clones; around 88% are singletons. Sequences were obtained from peripheral blood. These receptors originate from a man aged 45-65 years with acute or convalescent COVID-19. The CDR3 runs from the conserved cysteine through the conserved F or W. The order of the fields is clone size, V gene, D gene, J gene, CDR3 protein, CDR3 DNA. A D gene is named only where the DNA matches it firmly. Only some rows state a clone size, as once, few, many or a class for expanded clones.

-	TRBV24-1	-	TRBJ2-2	CATSGRTGPNTGELFF	TGTGCCACCAGTGGTCGTACAGGGCCGAACACCGGGGAGCTGTTTTTT
-	TRBV7-8	TRBD1	TRBJ1-2	CASSCGGTGFYETFYGYTF	TGTGCCAGCAGCTGTGGTGGGACAGGTTTTTACGAGACATTCTATGGCTACACCTTC
-	TRBV7-9	-	TRBJ2-5	CASRVQGETQYF	TGTGCCAGCCGGGTCCAGGGGGAGACCCAGTACTTC
once	TRBV10-2	-	TRBJ2-3	CASSESRYHTQYF	TGCGCCAGCAGTGAGTCCAGGTACCATACGCAGTATTTT
-	TRBV7-2	-	TRBJ2-1	CASSLDRVSNEQFF	TGTGCCAGCAGCTTAGACAGGGTATCCAATGAGCAGTTCTTC
-	TRBV30	-	TRBJ2-3	CAWSGRVGTDTQYF	TGTGCCTGGAGTGGACGGGTAGGCACAGATACGCAGTATTTT
-	TRBV28	TRBD1	TRBJ1-1	CASSPPGQRNTEAFF	TGTGCCAGCAGTCCACCGGGACAGCGGAACACTGAAGCTTTCTTT
-	TRBV5-1	TRBD1	TRBJ1-2	CASSYGTGPAWGYTF	TGCGCCAGCAGCTATGGGACAGGCCCAGCGTGGGGCTACACCTTC
-	TRBV7-3	-	TRBJ2-3	CASSSKRSRSDTQYF	TGTGCCAGCAGCTCGAAACGGAGTCGATCAGATACGCAGTATTTT
-	TRBV4-1	-	TRBJ2-1	CASSQVRRGRGNEQFF	TGCGCCAGCAGCCAAGTAAGGAGGGGCAGAGGCAATGAGCAGTTCTTC
-	TRBV19	TRBD2	TRBJ2-1	CASSIRTSGNNEQFF	TGTGCCAGTAGTATAAGGACTAGCGGTAACAATGAGCAGTTCTTC
-	TRBV29-1	TRBD1	TRBJ1-1	CSVDGQGRTEAFF	TGCAGCGTTGACGGACAGGGAAGGACTGAAGCTTTCTTT
medium-sized	TRBV5-1	-	TRBJ2-7	CASSLGPAAYEQYF	TGCGCCAGCAGCTTGGGCCCTGCAGCCTACGAGCAGTACTTC
-	TRBV27	-	TRBJ2-5	CATSTGLRETQYF	TGTGCCACCTCCACAGGTCTCCGAGAGACCCAGTACTTC
-	TRBV5-8	TRBD2	TRBJ2-5	CASSVGTSGGVRQETQYF	TGTGCCAGCAGCGTCGGGACTAGCGGGGGAGTAAGACAAGAGACCCAGTACTTC
-	TRBV19	-	TRBJ2-7	CASGRVSYEQYF	TGTGCCAGTGGCAGGGTATCCTACGAGCAGTACTTC
-	TRBV7-3	TRBD2	TRBJ2-1	CASSPTSGGYNEQFF	TGTGCCAGCAGCCCCACTAGCGGGGGCTACAATGAGCAGTTCTTC
-	TRBV30	TRBD1	TRBJ1-1	CAWSLSHDRGNTEAFF	TGTGCCTGGAGCCTATCCCACGACAGGGGGAACACTGAAGCTTTCTTT
-	TRBV7-3	TRBD1	TRBJ2-7	CASSLTGQVSEQYF	TGTGCCAGCAGCTTAACGGGACAGGTTTCCGAGCAGTACTTC
-	TRBV5-1	-	TRBJ2-7	CASSLHYSSSYEQYF	TGCGCCAGCAGCCTCCACTATTCGAGCTCCTACGAGCAGTACTTC
-	TRBV7-9	-	TRBJ1-1	CASSLALKTNTEAFF	TGTGCCAGCAGCTTAGCCTTAAAGACTAACACTGAAGCTTTCTTT
once	TRBV7-2	-	TRBJ2-2	CASSLVWTANTGELFF	TGTGCCAGCAGCTTAGTGTGGACAGCGAACACCGGGGAGCTGTTTTTT
-	TRBV27	-	TRBJ1-6	CASSLGGSPLHF	TGTGCCAGCAGTCTAGGCGGTTCACCCCTCCACTTT
-	TRBV7-9	-	TRBJ1-1	CASSPRGLDTEAFF	TGTGCCAGCAGCCCCCGTGGGCTGGACACTGAAGCTTTCTTT
-	TRBV6-5	TRBD1	TRBJ1-3	CASGDRANSGNTIYF	TGTGCCAGCGGGGACAGGGCCAACTCTGGAAACACCATATATTTT
few	TRBV2	-	TRBJ2-3	CASSDVTRSSTDTQYF	TGTGCCAGCAGTGATGTTACCCGGTCCTCCACAGATACGCAGTATTTT
-	TRBV19	TRBD2	TRBJ2-3	CASSIVRGAGDTQYF	TGTGCCAGTAGTATAGTGCGGGGGGCGGGAGATACGCAGTATTTT
once	TRBV28	TRBD2	TRBJ2-1	CASSSRLADHYNEQFF	TGTGCCAGCAGTTCTAGACTAGCGGACCATTACAATGAGCAGTTCTTC
-	TRBV18	TRBD1	TRBJ1-1	CASSGQGNMNTEAFF	TGTGCCAGCTCAGGACAGGGGAACATGAACACTGAAGCTTTCTTT
-	TRBV6-2/TRBV6-3	-	TRBJ1-5	CASSYMGSGQPQHF	TGTGCCAGCAGTTACATGGGGTCGGGGCAGCCCCAGCATTTT
few	TRBV4-2	TRBD2	TRBJ2-3	CASSQALAGESDTQYF	TGTGCCAGCAGCCAAGCCCTAGCGGGAGAGTCAGATACGCAGTATTTT
-	TRBV7-2	-	TRBJ2-3	CASSLGWLPGMGGTQYF	TGTGCCAGCAGCTTAGGTTGGCTACCCGGAATGGGAGGTACGCAGTATTTT
-	TRBV6-5	-	TRBJ2-3	CASSSSYSTDTQYF	TGTGCCAGCAGTTCGAGCTATAGCACAGATACGCAGTATTTT
-	TRBV3-1/TRBV3-2	-	TRBJ2-5	CASSPLVGPQETQYF	TGTGCCAGCAGCCCCCTTGTGGGGCCCCAAGAGACCCAGTACTTC
-	TRBV5-1	-	TRBJ1-1	CASSLRAGGEAFF	TGCGCCAGCAGCCTCAGGGCGGGGGGTGAAGCTTTCTTT
-	TRBV6-5	-	TRBJ2-7	CASSLTMTYEQYF	TGTGCCAGCAGCCTGACTATGACCTACGAGCAGTACTTC
-	TRBV28	-	TRBJ1-1	CASSLSGGGTEAFF	TGTGCCAGCAGTTTATCTGGGGGGGGGACTGAAGCTTTCTTT
-	TRBV7-6	TRBD1	TRBJ1-1	CASSLPGQGGTEAFF	TGTGCCAGCAGCTTGCCGGGACAGGGCGGGACTGAAGCTTTCTTT
-	TRBV7-9	TRBD1	TRBJ1-1	CASSSYRGLEAFF	TGTGCCAGCAGTTCCTACAGGGGTCTTGAAGCTTTCTTT
-	TRBV28	-	TRBJ1-1	CASSSGNTEAFF	TGTGCCAGCAGTTCAGGTAACACTGAAGCTTTCTTT
-	TRBV18	-	TRBJ1-2	CASSPPSKGRRRSGYTF	TGTGCCAGCTCACCTCCGTCGAAAGGGAGAAGGCGATCGGGCTACACCTTC
-	TRBV29-1	TRBD1	TRBJ1-1	CSVGGGDTEAFF	TGCAGCGTTGGAGGGGGCGACACTGAAGCTTTCTTT
-	TRBV18	-	TRBJ1-2	CASSPTVNFPDGYTF	TGTGCCAGCTCACCTACCGTCAACTTTCCCGATGGCTACACCTTC
-	TRBV28	-	TRBJ1-2	CASSSPGRASSGYTF	TGTGCCAGCAGTTCACCCGGGAGGGCGTCGTCCGGCTACACCTTC
-	TRBV28	-	TRBJ2-5	CASSTSGGGTQYF	TGTGCCAGCAGTACCTCCGGTGGAGGGACCCAGTACTTC
-	TRBV2	-	TRBJ2-7	CASSGGPAYEQYF	TGTGCCAGCAGTGGGGGCCCCGCCTACGAGCAGTACTTC
-	TRBV5-4	TRBD2	TRBJ2-1	CASSFPGLGEQFF	TGTGCCAGCAGCTTTCCGGGACTAGGAGAGCAGTTCTTC
-	TRBV3-1/TRBV3-2	TRBD1	TRBJ1-1	CASSRRTGTENTEAFF	TGTGCCAGCAGTCGAAGAACCGGGACAGAGAACACTGAAGCTTTCTTT
-	TRBV5-1	-	TRBJ1-1	CASSLLEGGTEAFF	TGCGCCAGCAGCTTACTCGAGGGAGGCACTGAAGCTTTCTTT
few	TRBV5-1	TRBD2	TRBJ2-3	CASSYSGRSTDTQYF	TGCGCCAGCAGCTATAGCGGGAGGAGCACAGATACGCAGTATTTT
-	TRBV12-3/TRBV12-4	-	TRBJ1-2	CASRNSGGYGYTF	TGTGCCAGCAGAAACTCGGGAGGGTATGGCTACACCTTC
-	TRBV7-9	-	TRBJ1-2	CASSLVSSANYGYTF	TGTGCCAGCAGCTTAGTGTCCTCAGCTAACTATGGCTACACCTTC
-	TRBV10-3	TRBD2	TRBJ2-7	CAISAPSGSYEQYF	TGTGCCATCAGTGCCCCTAGCGGCTCCTACGAGCAGTACTTC
-	TRBV24-1	-	TRBJ2-7	CATSDPPPRSEQYF	TGTGCCACCAGTGATCCACCCCCGAGGAGTGAGCAGTACTTC
-	TRBV6-1	TRBD2	TRBJ2-1	CASSEASRLAGYNEQFF	TGTGCCAGCAGTGAAGCCTCCCGACTAGCGGGTTACAATGAGCAGTTCTTC
once	TRBV19	-	TRBJ2-5	CASSTQAWGRETQYF	TGTGCCAGTAGTACCCAGGCTTGGGGGCGGGAGACCCAGTACTTC
-	TRBV18	-	TRBJ2-4	CASSPDRYLAKNIQYF	TGTGCCAGCTCACCGGACAGATACCTAGCCAAAAACATTCAGTACTTC